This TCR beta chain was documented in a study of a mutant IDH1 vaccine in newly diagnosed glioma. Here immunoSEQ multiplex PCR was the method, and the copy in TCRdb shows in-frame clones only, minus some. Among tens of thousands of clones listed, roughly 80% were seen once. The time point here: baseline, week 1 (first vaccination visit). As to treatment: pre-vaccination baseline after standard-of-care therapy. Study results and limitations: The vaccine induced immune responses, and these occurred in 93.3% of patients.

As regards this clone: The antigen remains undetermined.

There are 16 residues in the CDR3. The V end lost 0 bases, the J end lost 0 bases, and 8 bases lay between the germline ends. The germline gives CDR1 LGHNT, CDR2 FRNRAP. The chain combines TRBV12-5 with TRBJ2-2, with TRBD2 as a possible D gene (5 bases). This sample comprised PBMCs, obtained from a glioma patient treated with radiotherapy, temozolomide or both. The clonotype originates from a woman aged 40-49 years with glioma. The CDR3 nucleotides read TGTGCTAGTGGTTTGGTTGCCGGGGCGAACACCGGGGAGCTGTTTTTT. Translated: CASGLVAGANTGELFF.